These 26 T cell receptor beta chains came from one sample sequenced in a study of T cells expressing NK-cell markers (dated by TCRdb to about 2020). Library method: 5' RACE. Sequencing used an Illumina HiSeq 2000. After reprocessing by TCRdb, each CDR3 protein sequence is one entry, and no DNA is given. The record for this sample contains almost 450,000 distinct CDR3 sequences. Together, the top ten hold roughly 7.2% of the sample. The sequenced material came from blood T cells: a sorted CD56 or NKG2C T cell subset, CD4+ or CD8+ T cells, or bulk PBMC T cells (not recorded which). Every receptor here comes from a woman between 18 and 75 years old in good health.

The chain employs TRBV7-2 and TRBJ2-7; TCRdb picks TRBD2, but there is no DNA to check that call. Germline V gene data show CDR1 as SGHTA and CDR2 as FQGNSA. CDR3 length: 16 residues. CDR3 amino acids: CASSPNSGWSSYEQYF.

CDR3 sequence: CSATAITKETQYF. The rearrangement links TRBV20-1 to TRBJ2-5. The CDR3 extends over 13 amino acids. Germline CDR1 and CDR2: DFQATT and SNEGSKA (reference sequence).

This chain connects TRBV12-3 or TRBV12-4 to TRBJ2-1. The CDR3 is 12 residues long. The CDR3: CASSGKGNEQFF.

CDR3 sequence reads: CASSLEGQGGYSPLHF. The V call is TRBV5-1, the J call TRBJ1-6; TCRdb gives TRBD1 as the D gene, but with no DNA this cannot be confirmed. The germline V gene encodes CDR1 SGHRS and CDR2 YFSETQ. This CDR3 contains 16 residues.

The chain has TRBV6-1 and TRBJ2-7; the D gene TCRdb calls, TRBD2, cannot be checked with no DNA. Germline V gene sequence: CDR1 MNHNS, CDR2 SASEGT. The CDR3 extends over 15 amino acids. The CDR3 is CASSPTSGVTYEQYF.

CDR3 sequence reads: CASSAVSDEQFF. The chain carries TRBV7-9 and TRBJ2-1. The CDR3 spans 12 residues. CDR1 and CDR2 from the germline V gene are SEHNR and FQNEAQ (reference sequence).

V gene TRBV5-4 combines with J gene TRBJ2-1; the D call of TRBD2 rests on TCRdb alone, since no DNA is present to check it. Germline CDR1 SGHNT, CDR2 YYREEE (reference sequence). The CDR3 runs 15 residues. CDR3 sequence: CASSLKGGGQNDQFF.

CDR3 sequence reads: CASSLLANTGELFF. The chain has TRBV7-3 and TRBJ2-2. Germline CDR1 reads SGHTA; CDR2 reads FQGTGA. This CDR3 has 14 amino acids.

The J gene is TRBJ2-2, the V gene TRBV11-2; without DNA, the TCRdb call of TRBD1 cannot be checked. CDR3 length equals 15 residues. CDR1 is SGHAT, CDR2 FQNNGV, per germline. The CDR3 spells CASTPWGANTGELFF.

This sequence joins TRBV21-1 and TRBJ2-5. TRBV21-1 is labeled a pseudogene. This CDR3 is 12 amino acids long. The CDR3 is CASSRRFETQYF.

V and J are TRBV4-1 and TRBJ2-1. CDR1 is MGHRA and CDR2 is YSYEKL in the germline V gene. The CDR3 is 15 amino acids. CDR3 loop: CASSQDVLLYNEQFF.

CDR3 loop: CASSGLAVYNEQFF. The chain couples TRBV25-1 to TRBJ2-1; TCRdb indicates TRBD2, and absent DNA this call remains unverified. Per germline, CDR1 MGHDK and CDR2 SYGVNS. CDR3 length: 14 residues.

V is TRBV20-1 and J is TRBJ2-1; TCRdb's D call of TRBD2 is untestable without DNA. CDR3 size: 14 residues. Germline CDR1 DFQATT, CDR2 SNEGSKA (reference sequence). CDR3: CSVSGTSSYNEQFF.

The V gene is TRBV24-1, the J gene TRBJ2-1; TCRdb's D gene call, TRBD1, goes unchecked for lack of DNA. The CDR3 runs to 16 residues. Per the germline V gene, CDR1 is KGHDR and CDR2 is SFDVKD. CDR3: CATSEPGGSSYNEQFF.

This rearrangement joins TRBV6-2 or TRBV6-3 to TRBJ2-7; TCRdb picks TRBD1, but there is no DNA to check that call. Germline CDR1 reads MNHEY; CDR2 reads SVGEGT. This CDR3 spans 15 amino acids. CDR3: CASSYGGSHSYEQYF.

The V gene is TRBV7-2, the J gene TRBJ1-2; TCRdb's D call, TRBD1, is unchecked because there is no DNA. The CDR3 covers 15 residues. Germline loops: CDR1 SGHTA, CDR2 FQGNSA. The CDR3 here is CASSGGGHPDKGYTF.

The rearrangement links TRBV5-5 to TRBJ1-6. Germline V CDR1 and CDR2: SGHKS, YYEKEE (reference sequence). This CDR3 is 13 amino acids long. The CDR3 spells CASSLQLLSPLHF.

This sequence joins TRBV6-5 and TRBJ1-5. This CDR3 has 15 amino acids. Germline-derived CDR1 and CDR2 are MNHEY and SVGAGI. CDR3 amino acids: CASSYSRVSNQPQHF.

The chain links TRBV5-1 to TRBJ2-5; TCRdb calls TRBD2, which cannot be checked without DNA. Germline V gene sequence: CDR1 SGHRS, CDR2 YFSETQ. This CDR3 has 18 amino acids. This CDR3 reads CASSSRGLAGKYQETQYF.

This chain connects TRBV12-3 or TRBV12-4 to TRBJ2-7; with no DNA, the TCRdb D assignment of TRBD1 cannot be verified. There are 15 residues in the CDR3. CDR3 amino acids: CASSFRRGGGYEQYF.

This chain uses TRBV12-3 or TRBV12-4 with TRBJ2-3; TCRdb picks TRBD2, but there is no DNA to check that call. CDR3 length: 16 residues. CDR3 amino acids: CASSSPWRESTDTQYF.

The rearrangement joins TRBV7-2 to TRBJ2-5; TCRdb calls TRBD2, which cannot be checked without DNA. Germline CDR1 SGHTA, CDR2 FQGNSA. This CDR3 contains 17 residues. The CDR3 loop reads CASSLVSSGGALETQYF.

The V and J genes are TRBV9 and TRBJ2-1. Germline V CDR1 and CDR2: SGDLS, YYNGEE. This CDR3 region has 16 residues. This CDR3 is CASSVVALSSYNEQFF. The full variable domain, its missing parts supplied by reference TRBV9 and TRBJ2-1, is DSGVTQTPKHLITATGQRVTLRCSPRSGDLSVYWYQQSLDQGLQFLIQYYNGEERAKGNILERFSAQQFPDLHSELNLSSLELGDSALYFCASSVVALSSYNEQFFGPGTRLTVL.

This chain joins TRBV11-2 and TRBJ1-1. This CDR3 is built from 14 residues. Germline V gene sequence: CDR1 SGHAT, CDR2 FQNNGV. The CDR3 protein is CASSLVLRSTEAFF. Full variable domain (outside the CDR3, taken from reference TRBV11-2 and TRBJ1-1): EAGVAQSPRYKIIEKRQSVAFWCNPISGHATLYWYQQILGQGPKLLIQFQNNGVVDDSQLPKDRFSAERLKGVDSTLKIQPAKLEDSAVYLCASSLVLRSTEAFFGQGTRLTVV.

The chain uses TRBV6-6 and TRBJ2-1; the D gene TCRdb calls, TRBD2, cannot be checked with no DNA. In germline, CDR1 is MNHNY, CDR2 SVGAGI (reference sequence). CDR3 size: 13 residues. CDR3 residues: CASGGGLPNEQFF.

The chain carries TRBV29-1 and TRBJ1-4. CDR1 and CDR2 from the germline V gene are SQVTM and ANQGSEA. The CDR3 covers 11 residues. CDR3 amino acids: CSGRMGEKLFF.